This is a list of T cell receptor beta chains from one sample in a study of response to subunit inactivated influenza vaccine. TCRdb used MiXCR to reprocess the RT-PCR reads, holding one entry per CDR3 protein. This sample yields 250,000 to 350,000 distinct CDR3 sequences, of which around 22% are seen a single time; 9% to 12% belongs to the top ten. Sequencing used PBMCs from blood, obtained about 20 months after vaccination. These receptors were obtained from a man aged 50-75 years who received an inactivated influenza vaccine. CDR3s include the opening cysteine and the closing phenylalanine or tryptophan. A D gene is named only where the DNA matches it firmly. Some rows mark clone size as missing; the rest say once, few, many or name a class of expanded clone.

D: NA; size: few; J: TRBJ1-4; V: TRBV5-6; DNA: TGTGCCAGCAGCCCACGGACGGCAAGGCCTTCTAATGAAAAACTGTTTTTT; CDR3: CASSPRTARPSNEKLFF
D: TRBD2; size: few; J: TRBJ2-7; V: TRBV5-1; DNA: TGCGCCAGCAGCGACGGGACTAGCGGTTACGAGCAGTACTTC; CDR3: CASSDGTSGYEQYF
D: TRBD1; size: few; J: TRBJ1-5; V: TRBV6-5; DNA: TGTGCCAGCAGTTTACAGGGGGTACATAGCAATCAGCCCCAGCATTTT; CDR3: CASSLQGVHSNQPQHF
D: NA; size: NA; J: TRBJ2-1; V: TRBV7-3; DNA: TGTGCCAGCAGCTTAAGATTGACTAGCTACAATGAGCAGTTCTTC; CDR3: CASSLRLTSYNEQFF
D: NA; size: few; J: TRBJ2-3; V: TRBV20-1; DNA: TGCAGTGCTAGGCGCACGACTAGCACAGATACGCAGTATTTT; CDR3: CSARRTTSTDTQYF
D: TRBD1; size: few; J: TRBJ2-5; V: TRBV7-2; DNA: TGTGCCAGCAGCTTAGTGACAGGGTTCCAAGAGACCCAGTACTTC; CDR3: CASSLVTGFQETQYF
D: NA; size: NA; J: TRBJ1-5; V: TRBV6-1; DNA: TGTGCCAGCACCAGCGTCAGGGTAAGCAATCAGCCCCAGCATTTT; CDR3: CASTSVRVSNQPQHF
D: NA; size: NA; J: TRBJ1-2; V: TRBV6-2/TRBV6-3; DNA: TGTGCCAGCAGTTACTCGAACGCCGCGTATGGCTACACCTTC; CDR3: CASSYSNAAYGYTF
D: TRBD2; size: NA; J: TRBJ2-1; V: TRBV5-1; DNA: TGCGCCAGCAGCCGTAGCGGGGGGGCCGTTATAGATGAGCAGTTCTTC; CDR3: CASSRSGGAVIDEQFF
D: TRBD1; size: few; J: TRBJ2-1; V: TRBV12-3/TRBV12-4; DNA: TGTGCCAGCAGCCCCCATGCCGGGACAGGCAGAGACAATGAGCAGTTCTTC; CDR3: CASSPHAGTGRDNEQFF
D: TRBD2; size: NA; J: TRBJ2-2; V: TRBV10-2; DNA: TGCGCCAGCACGGGGGGGGCCTACACCGGGGAGCTGTTTTTT; CDR3: CASTGGAYTGELFF
D: TRBD1; size: NA; J: TRBJ2-2; V: TRBV6-5; DNA: TGTGCCAGCAGTTACCGGACAGGCCTCACCGGGGAGCTGTTTTTT; CDR3: CASSYRTGLTGELFF
D: NA; size: few; J: TRBJ1-2; V: TRBV12-3/TRBV12-4; DNA: TGTGCCAGCAGGAGGGAGAGGGAGGGCTACACCTTC; CDR3: CASRREREGYTF
D: NA; size: few; J: TRBJ2-2; V: TRBV5-4; DNA: TGTGCCAGCAGCTCCTCCGGGACCTACGCCGGGGAGCTGTTTTTT; CDR3: CASSSSGTYAGELFF
D: NA; size: few; J: TRBJ1-4; V: TRBV4-3; DNA: TGCGCCAGCAGCCAAGACGCCCTTAATGAAAAACTGTTTTTT; CDR3: CASSQDALNEKLFF
D: TRBD1; size: few; J: TRBJ1-6; V: TRBV5-4; DNA: TGTGCCAGCAGCTGGGACAGGGTAAATTCACCCCTCCACTTT; CDR3: CASSWDRVNSPLHF
D: NA; size: few; J: TRBJ1-1; V: TRBV6-1; DNA: TGTGCCAGCACCGATCGGGGGGCGCTCACTGAAGCTTTCTTT; CDR3: CASTDRGALTEAFF
D: NA; size: few; J: TRBJ1-2; V: TRBV28; DNA: TGTGCCAGCATTAGTACAGGGAGGGGCTACACCTTC; CDR3: CASISTGRGYTF
D: NA; size: few; J: TRBJ1-3; V: TRBV5-6; DNA: TGTGCCAGCAGCACTGGACTCCTCTCTGGAAACACCATATATTTT; CDR3: CASSTGLLSGNTIYF
D: NA; size: NA; J: TRBJ2-5; V: TRBV20-1; DNA: TGCAGTGCTGGCACAGCGGTCCAAGAGACCCAGTACTTC; CDR3: CSAGTAVQETQYF